This passage covers 17 T cell receptor beta chains from one sample sequenced in a study of control samples from healthy donors and cancer patients. Profiled with immunoSEQ multiplex PCR; TCRdb holds only in-frame clones, not every one. Of 110,000 to 150,000 clones in the sample, around 90% are singletons; the top ten hold 5.5% to 9%. Sequences were obtained from blood. The receptors shown here come from a man aged 18-30 years in good health.

V usage is TRBV29-1 and J usage is TRBJ2-1; perhaps D is TRBD1 or TRBD2 (6 bases each). Trimming left V 0 bases short and J 2 bases short, with 17 bases between. CDR1 is SQVTM, CDR2 ANQGSEA, per germline. CDR3 length: 17 amino acids. This CDR3 is CSVEDRGVSLPYNEQFF. CDR3 in DNA: TGCAGCGTTGAAGATAGGGGGGTATCGCTCCCCTACAATGAGCAGTTCTTC.

V gene TRBV7-3 combines with J gene TRBJ2-5, with D maybe TRBD1 (5 bases). Germline-derived CDR1 and CDR2 are SGHTA and FQGTGA. Trimming removed 0 bases from V and 4 bases from J, with 9 bases in between. This CDR3 is built from 14 residues. The CDR3, as DNA: TGTGCCAGCAGCTTAACAGGGGTGGGAGAGACCCAGTACTTC. Its protein product is CASSLTGVGETQYF.

The V call is TRBV9, the J call TRBJ2-5, with a tentative D call TRBD2 (6 bases). Germline V gives CDR1 SGDLS, CDR2 YYNGEE. Deletions cut 0 bases from V and 4 bases from J, with 7 bases between. The CDR3 runs 13 residues. CDR3 loop: CASSVDGRETQYF. CDR3 nucleotides: TGTGCCAGCAGCGTAGACGGGAGAGAGACCCAGTACTTC.

This chain uses TRBV5-1 with TRBJ2-5, with D possibly TRBD1 on 5 matching bases. The CDR3 is 16 residues long. CDR1 is SGHRS, CDR2 YFSETQ, per germline. The V end lost 0 bases, the J end lost 5 bases, and 17 bases lay between the germline ends. The DNA for the CDR3 is TGCGCCAGCAGCTTGGGGAGCAGGGCAGTTGGTGAGACCCAGTACTTC. Protein sequence: CASSLGSRAVGETQYF.

The rearrangement links TRBV2 to TRBJ1-1, with D perhaps matching TRBD1 (6 bases). Trimming cost V 6 bases and J 0 bases, with 11 bases left between them. CDR1 and CDR2 from the germline V gene are SNHLY and FYNNEI. The CDR3 is made up of 14 amino acids. CDR3 protein: CASREDRMNTEAFF. The CDR3 nucleotides read TGTGCCAGCAGGGAGGACAGAATGAACACTGAAGCTTTCTTT.

The chain employs TRBV11-2 and TRBJ1-1, with D possibly TRBD1 on 5 matching bases. Trimming took 1 base from V and 5 from J, leaving 11 bases between them. The CDR3 has 14 amino acids. Per the germline V gene, CDR1 is SGHAT and CDR2 is FQNNGV. The CDR3 loop is CASSLVPEGTEAFF. The CDR3 DNA follows: TGTGCCAGCAGCTTAGTGCCCGAGGGGACTGAAGCTTTCTTT.

The chain links TRBV28 to TRBJ2-5; 15 nucleotides line up with TRBD2. The V gene end was trimmed by 2 bases and the J gene end by 2 bases; junction bases not matched to a gene: 12. Germline CDR1 is MDHEN and CDR2 is SYDVKM. The CDR3 is made up of 20 amino acids. The CDR3 bases are TGTGCCAGCAGTTTACCCGGGACTAGCGGGGGGACCCTGAGGCAAGAGACCCAGTACTTC. It encodes CASSLPGTSGGTLRQETQYF. Together with reference TRBV28 and TRBJ2-5, the CDR3 gives the full variable domain: DVKVTQSSRYLVKRTGEKVFLECVQDMDHENMFWYRQDPGLGLRLIYFSYDVKMKEKGDIPEGYSVSREKKERFSLILESASTNQTSMYLCASSLPGTSGGTLRQETQYFGPGTRLLVL.

The chain links TRBV7-2 to TRBJ1-6; D ambiguous. V lost 1 base, J lost 9 bases, and 10 bases lay in between. Germline loops: CDR1 SGHTA, CDR2 FQGNSA. This CDR3 spans 14 amino acids. The CDR3 sequence: CASSLEQITSPLHF. Here the CDR3 DNA reads TGTGCCAGCAGCTTAGAACAAATCACTTCACCCCTCCACTTT.

In DNA, the CDR3 is TGTGCCACCATGCCCAGGCACCATGGCTACACCTTC. It is translated as CATMPRHHGYTF. The rearrangement links TRBV24-1 to TRBJ1-2; D unresolved. Germline CDR1 reads KGHDR; CDR2 reads SFDVKD. V shed 8 bases and J shed 6 bases, with 12 bases lying between them. The CDR3 sequence is 12 residues long.

This sequence joins TRBV3-1 (or the pseudogene TRBV3-2) and TRBJ1-2, with 9 bases fitting TRBD1. CDR1 LGHDT and CDR2 YNNKEL come from the germline V gene (reference sequence). The CDR3 length is 15 residues. Trimming at V came to 4 bases and at J to 6 bases, leaving 9 bases not matched to a gene. The CDR3: CASSRLGQGGNGYTF. In DNA form, the CDR3 reads TGTGCCAGCAGCCGCCTGGGACAGGGTGGGAATGGCTACACCTTC.

The chain has TRBV6-5 and TRBJ1-6; the D is unclear. Germline CDR1 and CDR2: MNHEY and SVGAGI. The CDR3 extends over 14 amino acids. V dropped 5 bases and J dropped 10 bases, with 15 bases sitting between them. CDR3 protein: CASSPRITGSPLHF. In DNA, the CDR3 is TGTGCCAGCAGTCCCCGGATTACGGGGTCACCCCTCCACTTT.

The V gene is TRBV4-2, the J gene TRBJ2-7; D gene uncertain. The CDR3 has 11 amino acids. Germline V CDR1 and CDR2: LGHNA, YNFKEQ. V was shortened by 4 bases and J by 7 bases, with 8 bases between the two germline ends. CDR3 nucleotide sequence: TGTGCCAGCAGCCGAGACGGGGAGCAGTACTTC. Its translation: CASSRDGEQYF.

The chain couples TRBV4-1 to TRBJ1-4, with D unclear. Germline values: CDR1 MGHRA, CDR2 YSYEKL. Between the trimmed V and J ends, which lost 0 bases and 2 bases, there was a span of 10 bases. The CDR3 consists of 16 residues. CDR3 loop: CASSQDWAGTNEKLFF. The CDR3 DNA sequence: TGCGCCAGCAGCCAAGATTGGGCAGGCACTAATGAAAAACTGTTTTTT.

This sequence joins TRBV2 and TRBJ1-5, with D maybe TRBD1 (6 bases). The length of the CDR3 is 16 residues. Germline CDR1 SNHLY, CDR2 FYNNEI. The germline V and J ends were trimmed by 1 base and 6 bases, with 16 bases remaining between them. CDR3 sequence: CASSEGLTQGGQPQHF. The CDR3 DNA reads as TGTGCCAGCAGTGAAGGTCTCACCCAAGGGGGTCAGCCCCAGCATTTT.

The chain employs TRBV29-1 and TRBJ2-5; the D gene is possibly TRBD2 (7 bases). The germline V and J ends were trimmed by 8 bases and 5 bases, with 21 bases remaining between them. CDR3 size: 14 residues. In germline, CDR1 is SQVTM, CDR2 ANQGSEA. CDR3 in DNA: TGCAGCTCCTCCGAGGGGGGGTCGTTGGAGACCCAGTACTTC. Translating it yields CSSSEGGSLETQYF. The variable domain in full, completed from reference TRBV29-1 and TRBJ2-5, reads SAVISQKPSRDICQRGTSLTIQCQVDSQVTMMFWYRQQPGQSLTLIATANQGSEATYESGFVIDKFPISRPNLTFSTLTVSNMSPEDSSIYLCSSSEGGSLETQYFGPGTRLLVL.

The CDR3 here is CASSFLSVSTDTQYF. CDR3 bases: TGTGCCAGCAGCTTTTTATCAGTGAGCACAGATACGCAGTATTTT. The rearrangement links TRBV7-9 to TRBJ2-3; D is ambiguous. V was clipped by 3 bases and J by 0 bases, with 10 bases between them. The CDR3 length is 15 residues. Germline CDR1 reads SEHNR; CDR2 reads FQNEAQ (reference sequence).

V is TRBV11-1 and J is TRBJ2-7; 10 positions match TRBD1. Germline V gives CDR1 SGHAT, CDR2 FQDESV (reference sequence). The V gene end was trimmed by 5 bases and the J gene end by 6 bases; junction bases not matched to a gene: 1. This CDR3 comprises 12 residues. The CDR3 nucleotides read TGTGCCAGCAGCCGGGACAGGGGCGAGCAGTACTTC. Protein sequence: CASSRDRGEQYF.